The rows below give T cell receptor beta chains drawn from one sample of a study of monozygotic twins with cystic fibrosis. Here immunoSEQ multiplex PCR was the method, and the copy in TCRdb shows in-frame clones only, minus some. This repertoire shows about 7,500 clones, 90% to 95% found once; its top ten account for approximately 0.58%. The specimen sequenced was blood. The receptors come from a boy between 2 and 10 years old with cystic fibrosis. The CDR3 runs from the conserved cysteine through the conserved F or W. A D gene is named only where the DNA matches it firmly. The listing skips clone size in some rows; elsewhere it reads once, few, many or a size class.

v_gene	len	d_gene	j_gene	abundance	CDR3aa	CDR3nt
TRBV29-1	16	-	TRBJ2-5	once	CSVAGAGGQKGETQYF	TGCAGCGTTGCGGGGGCAGGGGGACAAAAGGGAGAGACCCAGTACTTC
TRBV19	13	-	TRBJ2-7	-	CAIIRGLLSQQYF	TGTGCCATTATCCGAGGGCTACTATCTCAGCAGTACTTC
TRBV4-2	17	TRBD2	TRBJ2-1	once	CASSRTGTSGGLSEQFF	TGTGCCAGCAGCCGGACCGGGACTAGCGGGGGCCTCTCTGAGCAGTTCTTC
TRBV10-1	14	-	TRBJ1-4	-	CASREDIENEKLFF	TGCGCCAGCAGGGAGGACATAGAGAATGAAAAACTGTTTTTT
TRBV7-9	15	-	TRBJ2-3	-	CASSSRTSSTDTQYF	TGTGCCAGCAGCTCGAGAACTTCTAGCACAGATACGCAGTATTTT
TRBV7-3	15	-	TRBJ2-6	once	CASSLSSSGANVLTF	TGTGCCAGCAGCTTAAGTTCCTCTGGGGCCAACGTCCTGACTTTC
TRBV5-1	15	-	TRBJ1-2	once	CASSLGGTQSYGYTF	TGCGCCAGCAGCTTAGGCGGGACACAGAGCTATGGCTACACCTTC
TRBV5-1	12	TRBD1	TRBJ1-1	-	CASRTGRTEAFF	TGCGCCAGTCGGACAGGCCGCACTGAAGCTTTCTTT
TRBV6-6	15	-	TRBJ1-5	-	CASSYLHSSNQPQHF	TGTGCCAGCAGTTACTTACACTCTAGCAATCAGCCCCAGCATTTT
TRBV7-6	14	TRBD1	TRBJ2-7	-	CASSPGQGRYEQYF	TGTGCCAGCAGCCCCGGACAGGGGAGGTACGAGCAGTACTTC
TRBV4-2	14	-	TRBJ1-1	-	CASSQVEVNTEAFF	TGTGCCAGCAGCCAAGTTGAGGTGAACACTGAAGCTTTCTTT
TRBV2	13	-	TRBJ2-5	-	CASSDSGEETQYF	TGTGCCAGCAGTGACTCTGGGGAAGAGACCCAGTACTTC
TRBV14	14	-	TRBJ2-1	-	CASSQGSDYNEQFF	TGTGCCAGCAGCCAAGGTTCAGACTACAATGAGCAGTTCTTC
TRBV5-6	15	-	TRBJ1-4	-	CASSLVGALNEKLFF	TGTGCCAGCAGCTTGGTTGGGGCTCTTAATGAAAAACTGTTTTTT
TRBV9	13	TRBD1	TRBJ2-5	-	CASSSDREETQYF	TGTGCCAGCAGCTCGGACAGGGAGGAGACCCAGTACTTC
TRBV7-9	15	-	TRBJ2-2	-	CASSPPGRGGGELFF	TGTGCCAGCAGCCCCCCCGGGCGGGGTGGCGGGGAGCTGTTTTTT
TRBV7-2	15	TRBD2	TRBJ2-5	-	CASSLAGGAWETQYF	TGTGCCAGCAGCTTAGCCGGGGGGGCCTGGGAGACCCAGTACTTC
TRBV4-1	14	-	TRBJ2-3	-	CASSQDWNTDTQYF	TGCGCCAGCAGCCAAGACTGGAATACAGATACGCAGTATTTT
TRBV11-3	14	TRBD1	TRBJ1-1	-	CASSLRTGNTEAFF	TGTGCCAGCAGCTTAAGGACAGGGAACACTGAAGCTTTCTTT
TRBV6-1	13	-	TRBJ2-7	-	CASSTGGRDEQYF	TGTGCCAGCAGTACAGGGGGGAGGGACGAGCAGTACTTC
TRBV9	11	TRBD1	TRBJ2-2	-	CASSEDRELFF	TGTGCCAGCAGCGAGGACAGGGAACTGTTTTTT
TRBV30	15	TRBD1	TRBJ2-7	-	CAWSEGDSNSYEQYF	TGTGCCTGGAGTGAGGGGGACAGTAACTCCTACGAGCAGTACTTC
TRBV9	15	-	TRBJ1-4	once	CASSVGQGSNEKLFF	TGTGCCAGCAGCGTAGGTCAGGGGTCTAATGAAAAACTGTTTTTT
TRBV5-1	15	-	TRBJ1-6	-	CASSLVGGGLSPLHF	TGCGCCAGCAGCTTGGTCGGCGGGGGACTCTCACCCCTCCACTTT
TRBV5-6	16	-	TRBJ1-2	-	CASSLGRAGDFYGYTF	TGTGCCAGCAGCTTGGGCCGAGCCGGGGATTTCTATGGCTACACCTTC
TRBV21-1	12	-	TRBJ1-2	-	CASRLVCYGYTF	TGTGCCAGCAGGCTCGTATGTTATGGCTACACCTTC
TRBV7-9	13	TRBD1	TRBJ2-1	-	CASRTGGVNEQFF	TGTGCCAGCAGGACAGGGGGGGTCAATGAGCAGTTCTTC
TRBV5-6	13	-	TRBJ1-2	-	CASSRTWTYGYTF	TGTGCCAGCAGTCGCACATGGACCTATGGCTACACCTTC
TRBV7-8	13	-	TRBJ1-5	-	CASRQGINQPQHF	TGTGCCAGCAGACAGGGAATCAATCAGCCCCAGCATTTT
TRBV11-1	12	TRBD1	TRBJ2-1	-	CVSGGVYNEQFF	TGTGTCTCAGGGGGCGTCTACAATGAGCAGTTCTTC
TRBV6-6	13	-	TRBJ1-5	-	CASSYSRDQPQHF	TGTGCCAGCAGTTACAGTAGAGATCAGCCCCAGCATTTT
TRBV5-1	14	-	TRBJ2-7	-	CASSLNTGSHEQYF	TGCGCCAGCAGCTTGAACACAGGGAGCCACGAGCAGTACTTC
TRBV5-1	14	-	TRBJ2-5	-	CASSLRSDQETQYF	TGCGCCAGCAGCTTGCGGTCCGACCAAGAGACCCAGTACTTC
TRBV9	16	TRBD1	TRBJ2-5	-	CASSSKQGGLWETQYF	TGTGCCAGCAGCTCCAAACAGGGGGGCCTTTGGGAGACCCAGTACTTC
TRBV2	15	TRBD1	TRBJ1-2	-	CASAGVGTGWYGYTF	TGTGCCAGCGCCGGGGTTGGGACAGGGTGGTATGGCTACACCTTC
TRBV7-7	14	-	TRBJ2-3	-	CASSPLSSVDTQYF	TGTGCTAGCAGCCCCCTTTCTTCGGTAGATACGCAGTATTTT
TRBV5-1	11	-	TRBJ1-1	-	CASSSDTEAFF	TGCGCCAGCAGCTCGGACACTGAAGCTTTCTTT
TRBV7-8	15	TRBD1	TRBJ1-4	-	CASSGRQGRNEKLFF	TGTGCCAGCAGCGGCCGACAGGGGAGGAATGAAAAACTGTTTTTT
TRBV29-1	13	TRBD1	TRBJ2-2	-	CSAPGQLTGELFF	TGCAGCGCACCGGGACAGCTCACCGGGGAGCTGTTTTTT
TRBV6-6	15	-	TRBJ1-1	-	CASSYDPRGGTEAFF	TGTGCCAGCAGTTATGACCCGAGAGGGGGCACTGAAGCTTTCTTT
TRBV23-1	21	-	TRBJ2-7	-	CASSQSVGQGFPLFRSYEQYF	TGCGCCAGCAGTCAATCAGTTGGGCAGGGATTCCCTCTTTTTAGGTCCTACGAGCAGTACTTC
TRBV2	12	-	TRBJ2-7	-	CASRWTGYEQYF	TGTGCCAGCAGATGGACTGGCTACGAGCAGTACTTC
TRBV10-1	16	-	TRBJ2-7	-	CASSEFGKTNSYEQYF	TGCGCCAGCAGTGAGTTCGGCAAAACCAACTCCTACGAGCAGTACTTC
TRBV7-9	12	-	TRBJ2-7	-	CASSLTGYEQYF	TGTGCCAGCAGCCTGACAGGTTACGAGCAGTACTTC
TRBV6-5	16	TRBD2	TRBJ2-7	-	CASSYSIGTSGYEQYF	TGTGCCAGCAGTTACTCGATTGGGACTAGTGGGTACGAGCAGTACTTC
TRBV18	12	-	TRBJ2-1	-	CASSPLVYEQFF	TGTGCCAGCTCACCACTAGTATATGAGCAGTTCTTC